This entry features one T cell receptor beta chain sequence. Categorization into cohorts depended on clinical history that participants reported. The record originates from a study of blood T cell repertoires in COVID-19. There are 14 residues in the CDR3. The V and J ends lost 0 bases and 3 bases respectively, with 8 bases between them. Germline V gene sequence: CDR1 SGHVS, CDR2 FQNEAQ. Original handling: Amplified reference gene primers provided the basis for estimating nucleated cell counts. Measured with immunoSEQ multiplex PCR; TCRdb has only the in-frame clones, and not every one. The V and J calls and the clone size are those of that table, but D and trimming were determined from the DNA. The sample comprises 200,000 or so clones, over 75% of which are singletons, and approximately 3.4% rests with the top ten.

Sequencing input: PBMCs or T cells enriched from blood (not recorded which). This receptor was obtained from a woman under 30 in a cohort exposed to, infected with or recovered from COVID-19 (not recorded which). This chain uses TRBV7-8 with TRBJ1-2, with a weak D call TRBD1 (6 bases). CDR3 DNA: TGTGCCAGCAGCTTAGCTGACAGGTACTATGGCTACACCTTC. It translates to CASSLADRYYGYTF.